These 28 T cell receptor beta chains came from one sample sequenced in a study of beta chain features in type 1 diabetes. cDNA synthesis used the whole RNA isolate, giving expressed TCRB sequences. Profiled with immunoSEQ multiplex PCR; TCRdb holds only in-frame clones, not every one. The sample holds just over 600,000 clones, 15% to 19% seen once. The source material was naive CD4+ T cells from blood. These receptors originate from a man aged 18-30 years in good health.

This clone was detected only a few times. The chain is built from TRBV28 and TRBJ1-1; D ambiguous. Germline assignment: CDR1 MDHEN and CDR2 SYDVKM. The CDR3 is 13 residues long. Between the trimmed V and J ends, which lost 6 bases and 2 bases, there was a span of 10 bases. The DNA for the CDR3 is TGTGCCAGCAGCTTAACACCCAACACTGAAGCTTTCTTT. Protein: CASSLTPNTEAFF.

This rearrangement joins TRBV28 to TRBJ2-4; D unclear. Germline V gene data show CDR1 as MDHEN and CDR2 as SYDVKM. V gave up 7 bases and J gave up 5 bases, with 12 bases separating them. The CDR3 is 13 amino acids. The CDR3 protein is CASIDIYQNIQYF. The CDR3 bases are TGTGCCAGCATCGACATATACCAAAACATTCAGTACTTC.

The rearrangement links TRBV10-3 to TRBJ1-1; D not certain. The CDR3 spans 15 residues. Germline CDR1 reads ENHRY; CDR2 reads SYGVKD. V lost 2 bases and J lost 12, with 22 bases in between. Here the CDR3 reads CAISEGLPKPIYTFF. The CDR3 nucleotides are TGTGCCATCAGTGAGGGACTCCCCAAGCCAATTTATACTTTCTTT.

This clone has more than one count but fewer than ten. CDR3 nucleotide sequence: TGTGCCAGCAGCCACCCCAGTGTCCCCCTCCACTTT. Residues: CASSHPSVPLHF. The J gene is TRBJ1-6, the V gene TRBV4-2; D gene ambiguous. The V gene's germline CDR1 is LGHNA and CDR2 YNFKEQ. The CDR3 has 12 amino acids. Trimming removed 3 bases at V and 13 bases at J, with 10 bases between.

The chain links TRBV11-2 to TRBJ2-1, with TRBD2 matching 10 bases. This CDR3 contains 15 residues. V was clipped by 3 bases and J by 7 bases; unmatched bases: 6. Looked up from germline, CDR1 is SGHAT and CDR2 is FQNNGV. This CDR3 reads CASSFPSGRGNEQFF. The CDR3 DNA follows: TGTGCCAGCAGCTTCCCTAGCGGGAGAGGTAATGAGCAGTTCTTC.

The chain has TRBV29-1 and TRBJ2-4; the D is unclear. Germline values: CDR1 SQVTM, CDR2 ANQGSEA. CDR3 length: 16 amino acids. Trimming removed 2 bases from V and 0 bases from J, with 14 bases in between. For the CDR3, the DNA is TGCAGCGTTGAAATTCCTATTACGTTAGCCAAAAACATTCAGTACTTC. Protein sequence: CSVEIPITLAKNIQYF.

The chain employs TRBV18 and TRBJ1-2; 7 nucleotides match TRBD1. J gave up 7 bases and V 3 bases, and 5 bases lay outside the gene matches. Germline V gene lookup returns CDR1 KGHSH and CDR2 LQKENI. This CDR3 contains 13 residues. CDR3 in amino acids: CASSPYRGGGYTF. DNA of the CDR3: TGTGCCAGCTCACCCTACAGGGGTGGTGGCTACACCTTC.

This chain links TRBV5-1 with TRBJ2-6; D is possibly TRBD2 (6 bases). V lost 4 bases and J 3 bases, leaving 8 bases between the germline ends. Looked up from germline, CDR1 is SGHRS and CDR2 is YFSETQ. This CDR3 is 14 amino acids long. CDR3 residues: CASSEGGGANVLTF. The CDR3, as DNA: TGCGCCAGCAGCGAGGGAGGTGGGGCCAACGTCCTGACTTTC.

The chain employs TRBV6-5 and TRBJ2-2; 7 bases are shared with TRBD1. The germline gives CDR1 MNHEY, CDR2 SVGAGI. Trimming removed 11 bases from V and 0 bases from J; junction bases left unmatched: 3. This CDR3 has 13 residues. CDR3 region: CAGGQPNTGELFF. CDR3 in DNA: TGTGCCGGGGGACAGCCGAACACCGGGGAGCTGTTTTTT.

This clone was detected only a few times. In DNA, the CDR3 is TGTGCCAGCAGCTCACCGGGACAGGGGCAGAGAAACTATGGCTACACCTTC. It translates to CASSSPGQGQRNYGYTF. The chain has TRBV7-9 and TRBJ1-2; 10 bases match TRBD1. CDR1 is SEHNR and CDR2 is FQNEAQ in the germline V gene (reference sequence). After removal of 4 bases from V and 2 bases from J, the junction contained 10 bases not matched to a gene. This CDR3 is 17 amino acids long.

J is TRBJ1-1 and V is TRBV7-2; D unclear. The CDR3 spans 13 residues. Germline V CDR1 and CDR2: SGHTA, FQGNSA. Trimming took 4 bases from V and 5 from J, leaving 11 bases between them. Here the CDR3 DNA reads TGTGCCAGCAGCTCCCGGCTGGGGACTGAAGCTTTCTTT. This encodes CASSSRLGTEAFF.

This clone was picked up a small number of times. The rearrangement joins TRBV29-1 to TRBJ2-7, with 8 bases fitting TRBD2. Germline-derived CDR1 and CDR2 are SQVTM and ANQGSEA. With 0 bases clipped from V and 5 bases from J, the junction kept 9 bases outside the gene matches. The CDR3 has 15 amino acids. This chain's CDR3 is CSVEDPAGAPDEQYF. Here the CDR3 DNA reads TGCAGCGTTGAAGATCCAGCGGGAGCTCCCGACGAGCAGTACTTC.

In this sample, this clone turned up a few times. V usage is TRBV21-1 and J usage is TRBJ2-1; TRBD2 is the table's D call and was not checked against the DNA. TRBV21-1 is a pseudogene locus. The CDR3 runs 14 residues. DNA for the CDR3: TGTGCCAGCAGCAAAGTTGCCAGGAGGAATGAGCAGTTCTTC. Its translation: CASSKVARRNEQFF.

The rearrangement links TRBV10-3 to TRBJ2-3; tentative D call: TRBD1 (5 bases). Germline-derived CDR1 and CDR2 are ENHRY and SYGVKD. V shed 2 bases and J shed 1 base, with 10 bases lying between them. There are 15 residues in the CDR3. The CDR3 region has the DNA TGTGCCATCAGTGAGCCAGGGAAAGGCACAGATACGCAGTATTTT. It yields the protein CAISEPGKGTDTQYF.

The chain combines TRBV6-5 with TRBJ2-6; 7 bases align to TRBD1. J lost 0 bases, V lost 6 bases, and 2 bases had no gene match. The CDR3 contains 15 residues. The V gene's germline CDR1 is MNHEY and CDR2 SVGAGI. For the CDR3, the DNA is TGTGCCAGCAGACAGGGGAGCTCTGGGGCCAACGTCCTGACTTTC. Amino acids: CASRQGSSGANVLTF.

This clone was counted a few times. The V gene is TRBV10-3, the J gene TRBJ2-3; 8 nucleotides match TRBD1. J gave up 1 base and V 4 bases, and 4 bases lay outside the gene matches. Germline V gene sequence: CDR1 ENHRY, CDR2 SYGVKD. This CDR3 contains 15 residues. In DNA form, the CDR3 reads TGTGCCATCAGTGCCGCAGGGGGCGGCACAGATACGCAGTATTTT. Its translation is CAISAAGGGTDTQYF.

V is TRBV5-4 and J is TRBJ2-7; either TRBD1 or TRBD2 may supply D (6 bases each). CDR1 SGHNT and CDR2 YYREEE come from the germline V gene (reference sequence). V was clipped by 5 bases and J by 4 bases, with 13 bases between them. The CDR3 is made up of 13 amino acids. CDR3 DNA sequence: TGTGCCAGCAGGGGGGCAGGGAGGTACGAGCAGTACTTC. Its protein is CASRGAGRYEQYF.

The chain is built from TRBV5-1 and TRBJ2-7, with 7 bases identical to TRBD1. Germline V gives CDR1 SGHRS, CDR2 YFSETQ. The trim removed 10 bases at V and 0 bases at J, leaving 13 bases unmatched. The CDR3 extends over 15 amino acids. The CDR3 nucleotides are TGCGCCTCCTGTGATCGGGACAGACTCTCCTACGAGCAGTACTTC. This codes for CASCDRDRLSYEQYF.

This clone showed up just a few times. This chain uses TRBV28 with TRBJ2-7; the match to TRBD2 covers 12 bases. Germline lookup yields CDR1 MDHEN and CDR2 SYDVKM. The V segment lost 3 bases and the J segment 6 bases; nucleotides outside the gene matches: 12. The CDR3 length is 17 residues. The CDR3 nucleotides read TGTGCCAGCAGTTTGTTGTCTAGCGGGAGGGCCCAGGTCGAGCAGTACTTC. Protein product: CASSLLSSGRAQVEQYF. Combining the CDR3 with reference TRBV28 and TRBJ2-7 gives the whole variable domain DVKVTQSSRYLVKRTGEKVFLECVQDMDHENMFWYRQDPGLGLRLIYFSYDVKMKEKGDIPEGYSVSREKKERFSLILESASTNQTSMYLCASSLLSSGRAQVEQYFGPGTRLTVT.

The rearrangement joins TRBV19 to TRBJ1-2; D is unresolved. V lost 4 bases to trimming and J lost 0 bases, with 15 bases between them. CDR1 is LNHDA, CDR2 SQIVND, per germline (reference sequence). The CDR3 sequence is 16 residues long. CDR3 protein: CASSSRARVTNYGYTF. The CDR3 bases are TGTGCCAGTAGTAGCCGGGCGAGGGTTACTAACTATGGCTACACCTTC.

The CDR3 reads CASSARTGGAQYF. CDR3 nucleotide sequence: TGCGCCAGCAGCGCACGGACGGGGGGTGCCCAGTACTTC. The J gene is TRBJ2-5, the V gene TRBV4-1; 7 positions agree with TRBD2. The ends lost 5 bases at V and 9 bases at J; junction bases unmatched: 9. Germline lookup yields CDR1 MGHRA and CDR2 YSYEKL. This CDR3 is 13 amino acids long.

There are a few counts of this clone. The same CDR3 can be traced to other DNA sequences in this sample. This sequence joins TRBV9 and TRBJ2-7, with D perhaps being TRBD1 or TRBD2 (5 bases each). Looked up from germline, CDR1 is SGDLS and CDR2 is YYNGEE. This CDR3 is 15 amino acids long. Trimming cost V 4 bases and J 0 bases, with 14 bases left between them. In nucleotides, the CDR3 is TGTGCCAGCAGCCCCCAGGCAGGGAGCTCCTACGAGCAGTACTTC. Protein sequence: CASSPQAGSSYEQYF.

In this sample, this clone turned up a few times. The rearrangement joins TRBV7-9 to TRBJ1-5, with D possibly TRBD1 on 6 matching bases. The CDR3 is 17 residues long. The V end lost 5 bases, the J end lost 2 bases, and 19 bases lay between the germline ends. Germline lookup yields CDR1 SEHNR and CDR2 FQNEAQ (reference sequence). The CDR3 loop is CASSRWGGGIGNQPQHF. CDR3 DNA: TGTGCCAGCAGCCGTTGGGGGGGCGGAATAGGCAATCAGCCCCAGCATTTT.

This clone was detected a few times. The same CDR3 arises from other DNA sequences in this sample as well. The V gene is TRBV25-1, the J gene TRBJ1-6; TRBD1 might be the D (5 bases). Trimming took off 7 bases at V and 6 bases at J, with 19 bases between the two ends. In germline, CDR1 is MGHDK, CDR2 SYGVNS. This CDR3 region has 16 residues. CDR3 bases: TGTGCCAGCACCTCTCCCGGGACGGCTGTTAATTCACCCCTCCACTTT. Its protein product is CASTSPGTAVNSPLHF.

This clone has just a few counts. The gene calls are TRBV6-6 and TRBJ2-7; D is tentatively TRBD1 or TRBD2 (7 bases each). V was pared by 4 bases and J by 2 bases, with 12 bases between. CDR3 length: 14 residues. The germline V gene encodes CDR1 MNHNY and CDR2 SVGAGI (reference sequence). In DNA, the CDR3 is TGTGCCAGCAGTTCTCAGGGGGGGACCTACGAGCAGTACTTC. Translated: CASSSQGGTYEQYF.

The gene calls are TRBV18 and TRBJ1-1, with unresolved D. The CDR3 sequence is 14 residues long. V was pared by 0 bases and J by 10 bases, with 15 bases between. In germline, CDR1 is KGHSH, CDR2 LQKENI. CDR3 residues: CASSPPINRGRAFF. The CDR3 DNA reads TGTGCCAGCTCACCACCGATTAACCGAGGACGAGCTTTCTTT.

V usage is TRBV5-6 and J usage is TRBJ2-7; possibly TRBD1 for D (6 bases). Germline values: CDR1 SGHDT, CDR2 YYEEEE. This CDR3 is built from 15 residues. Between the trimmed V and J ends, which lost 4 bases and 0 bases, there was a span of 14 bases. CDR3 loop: CASSAQGSLSYEQYF. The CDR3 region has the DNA TGTGCCAGCAGCGCCCAGGGGTCTCTCTCCTACGAGCAGTACTTC.

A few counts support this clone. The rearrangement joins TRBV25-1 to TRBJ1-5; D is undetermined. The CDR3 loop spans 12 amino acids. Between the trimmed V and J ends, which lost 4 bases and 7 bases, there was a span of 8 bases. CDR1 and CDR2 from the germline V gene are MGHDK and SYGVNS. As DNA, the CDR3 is TGTGCCAGCAGTGCGTTGGGCCAGCCCCAGCATTTT. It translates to CASSALGQPQHF. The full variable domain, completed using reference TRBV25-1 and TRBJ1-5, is EADIYQTPRYLVIGTGKKITLECSQTMGHDKMYWYQQDPGMELHLIHYSYGVNSTEKGDLSSESTVSRIRTEHFPLTLESARPSHTSQYLCASSALGQPQHFGDGTRLSIL.